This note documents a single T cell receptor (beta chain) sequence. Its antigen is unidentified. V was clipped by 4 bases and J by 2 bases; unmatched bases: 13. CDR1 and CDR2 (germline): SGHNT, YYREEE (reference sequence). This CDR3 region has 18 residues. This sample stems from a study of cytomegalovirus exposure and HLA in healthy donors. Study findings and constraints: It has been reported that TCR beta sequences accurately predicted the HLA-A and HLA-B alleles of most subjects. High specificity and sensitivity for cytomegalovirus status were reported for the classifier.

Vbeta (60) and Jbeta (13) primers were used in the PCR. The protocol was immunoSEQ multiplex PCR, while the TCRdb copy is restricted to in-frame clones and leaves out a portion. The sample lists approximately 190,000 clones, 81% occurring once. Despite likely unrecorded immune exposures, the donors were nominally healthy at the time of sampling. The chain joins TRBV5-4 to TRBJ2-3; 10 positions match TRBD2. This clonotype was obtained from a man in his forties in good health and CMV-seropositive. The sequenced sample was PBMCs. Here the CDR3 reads CASSPSPSGGATTDTQYF. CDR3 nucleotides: TGTGCCAGCAGCCCGAGTCCGAGCGGGGGGGCAACCACAGATACGCAGTATTTT. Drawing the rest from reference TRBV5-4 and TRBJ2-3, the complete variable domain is ETGVTQSPTHLIKTRGQQVTLRCSSQSGHNTVSWYQQALGQGPQFIFQYYREEENGRGNFPPRFSGLQFPNYSSELNVNALELDDSALYLCASSPSPSGGATTDTQYFGPGTRLTVL.